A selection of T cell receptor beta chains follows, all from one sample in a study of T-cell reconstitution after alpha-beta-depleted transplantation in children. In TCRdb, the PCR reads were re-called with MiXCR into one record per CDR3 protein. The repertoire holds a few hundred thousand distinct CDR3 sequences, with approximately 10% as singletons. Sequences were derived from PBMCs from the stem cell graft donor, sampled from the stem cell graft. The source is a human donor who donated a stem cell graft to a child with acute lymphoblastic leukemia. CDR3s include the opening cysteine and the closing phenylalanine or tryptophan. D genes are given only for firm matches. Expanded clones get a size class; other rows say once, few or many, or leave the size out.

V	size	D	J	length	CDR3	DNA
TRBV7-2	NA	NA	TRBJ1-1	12	CASRRLDTEAFF	TGTGCCAGCAGGAGACTGGACACTGAAGCTTTCTTT
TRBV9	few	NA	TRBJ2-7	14	CASSVDALVDEQYF	TGTGCCAGCAGCGTAGATGCGTTGGTCGACGAGCAGTACTTC
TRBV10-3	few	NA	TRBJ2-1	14	CATAGGRGRNEQFF	TGTGCCACTGCGGGTGGTCGCGGTAGGAATGAGCAGTTCTTC
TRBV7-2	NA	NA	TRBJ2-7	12	CASSSKRGEQYF	TGTGCCAGCAGCTCAAAACGGGGGGAGCAGTACTTC
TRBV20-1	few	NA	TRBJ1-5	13	CSARKGGNQPQHF	TGCAGTGCTAGAAAGGGGGGCAATCAGCCCCAGCATTTT
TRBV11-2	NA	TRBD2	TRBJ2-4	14	CSSGAVLAKNIQYF	TGTTCCAGCGGGGCGGTCCTAGCCAAAAACATTCAGTACTTC
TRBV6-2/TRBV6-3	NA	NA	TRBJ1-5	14	CASKSGRGNQPQHF	TGTGCCAGCAAGTCCGGACGGGGGAATCAGCCCCAGCATTTT
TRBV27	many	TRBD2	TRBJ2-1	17	CASSLSASGGVYNEQFF	TGTGCCAGCAGTTTATCGGCTAGCGGGGGGGTATACAATGAGCAGTTCTTC
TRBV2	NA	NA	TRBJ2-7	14	CASSEQGTTNEQYF	TGTGCCAGCAGTGAACAGGGGACTACCAACGAGCAGTACTTC
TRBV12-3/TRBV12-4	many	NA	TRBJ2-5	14	CASRRRTYQETQYF	TGTGCCAGCAGGAGAAGAACGTACCAAGAGACCCAGTACTTC
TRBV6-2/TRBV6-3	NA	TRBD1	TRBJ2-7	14	CATHDPGQTYEQYF	TGTGCCACCCACGACCCGGGACAGACCTACGAGCAGTACTTC
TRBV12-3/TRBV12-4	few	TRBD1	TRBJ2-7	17	CASRYMTPGTGGNEQYF	TGTGCCAGCAGATATATGACGCCCGGGACAGGGGGAAACGAGCAGTACTTC
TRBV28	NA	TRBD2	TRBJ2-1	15	CAIDLGTSGGNEQFF	TGTGCCATTGACCTCGGGACTAGCGGGGGGAATGAGCAGTTCTTC
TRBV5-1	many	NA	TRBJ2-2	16	CASSPGFASNTGELFF	TGCGCCAGCAGCCCGGGGTTCGCTTCGAACACCGGGGAGCTGTTTTTT
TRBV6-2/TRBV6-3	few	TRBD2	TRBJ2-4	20	CASSYRLERGEKLAKNIQYF	TGTGCCAGCAGTTACCGACTAGAGCGGGGCGAAAAATTAGCCAAAAACATTCAGTACTTC
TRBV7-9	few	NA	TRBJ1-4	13	CASSLGYNEKLFF	TGTGCCAGCAGCTTAGGGTATAATGAAAAACTGTTTTTT
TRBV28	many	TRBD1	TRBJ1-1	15	CASSLIRWAGGEAFF	TGTGCCAGCAGTTTAATACGGTGGGCAGGGGGCGAAGCTTTCTTT
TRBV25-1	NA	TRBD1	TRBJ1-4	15	CASCQKRTGCEKLFF	TGTGCCAGCTGCCAGAAACGGACAGGGTGTGAAAAACTGTTTTTT
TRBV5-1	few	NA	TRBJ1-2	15	CASSLTFGQSYGYTF	TGCGCCAGCAGCCTCACTTTTGGACAGAGCTATGGCTACACCTTC
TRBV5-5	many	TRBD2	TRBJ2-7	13	CASSFRGGYEQYF	TGTGCCAGCAGCTTCCGCGGGGGCTACGAGCAGTACTTC
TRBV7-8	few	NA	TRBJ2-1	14	CASSLGGTYNEQFF	TGTGCCAGCAGCTTAGGTGGGACCTACAATGAGCAGTTCTTC
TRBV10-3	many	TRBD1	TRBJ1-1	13	CAISEPGQGEAFF	TGTGCCATCAGTGAGCCGGGACAGGGGGAAGCTTTCTTT
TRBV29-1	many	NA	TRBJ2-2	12	CIVTRGTGELFF	TGCATCGTGACTCGAGGCACCGGGGAGCTGTTTTTT
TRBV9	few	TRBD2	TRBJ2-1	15	CASSGSGGIYNEQFF	TGTGCCAGCAGCGGAAGCGGGGGGATATACAATGAGCAGTTCTTC
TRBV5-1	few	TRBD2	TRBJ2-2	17	CASSFFGSGVNTGELFF	TGCGCCAGCAGCTTTTTCGGTAGCGGGGTGAACACCGGGGAGCTGTTTTTT
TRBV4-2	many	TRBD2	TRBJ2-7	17	CASSQDGAGLAGGEQYF	TGTGCCAGCAGCCAAGATGGGGCGGGACTAGCGGGTGGAGAGCAGTACTTC